This T cell receptor beta chain derives from a study of early T cells in non-severe SARS-CoV-2 infection. This clonotype was found many times. Individual cDNA molecules carried attached unique molecular identifiers. TCRdb analysed the 5' RACE reads with MiXCR anew, one entry per CDR3 protein. The sample includes about 80,000 distinct CDR3 sequences, less than 5.5% of them seen just once. Germline CDR1 is MDHEN and CDR2 is SYDVKM. CDR3 length: 16 amino acids. V was pared by 10 bases and J by 1 base, with 13 bases of the junction left unmatched. This receptor was taken from an adult who was a healthcare worker with PCR-confirmed SARS-CoV-2 infection or an uninfected control (not recorded which). Sequenced material: whole blood, taken at baseline. This chain uses TRBV28 with TRBJ2-1, with 7 bases identical to TRBD1. The CDR3 nucleotides read TGTGCCACCACCAGGGGGATAACCACTTCCTACAATGAGCAGTTCTTC. Amino acid sequence: CATTRGITTSYNEQFF. The whole variable domain, remainder taken from reference TRBV28 and TRBJ2-1, is DVKVTQSSRYLVKRTGEKVFLECVQDMDHENMFWYRQDPGLGLRLIYFSYDVKMKEKGDIPEGYSVSREKKERFSLILESASTNQTSMYLCATTRGITTSYNEQFFGPGTRLTVL.